This record looks at one T cell receptor beta chain sequence and its context. The antigen is undetermined. The data belong to a study of OX40 agonist ivuxolimab in advanced cancers. At the level of the study: Among those treated, three patients had partial responses, one with hepatocellular carcinoma and two with cutaneous melanoma.

Autoimmune disease history or systemic immunosuppression led to patient exclusion. Cycle 7 day 1, cycle 4 day 1, and baseline were the timepoints at which blood was sampled. The CDR3 extends over 18 amino acids. Germline V CDR1 and CDR2: MNHNS, SASEGT. V lost 4 bases and J lost 7; bases outside the gene matches: 12. This table comes from immunoSEQ multiplex PCR, and its TCRdb copy is limited to in-frame clones, with some not included. The table has 65,000 to 70,000 clones, 90% seen once. Notes on the study in general: Some patients without response likewise showed low normalized clonal expansion.

This TCR derives from an adult with an advanced solid tumor such as melanoma, head and neck, liver or kidney cancer. The chain has TRBV6-1 and TRBJ2-1; 14 nucleotides match TRBD2. The sample here was CD4+ or CD8+ T cells sorted from blood, taken in a trial of the OX40 agonist ivuxolimab. The CDR3 sequence: CASSVQGGLAGVRNEQFF. Written as DNA, the CDR3 is TGTGCCAGCAGTGTCCAGGGGGGACTAGCGGGAGTTCGGAATGAGCAGTTCTTC.